This note documents a single T cell receptor beta chain sequence. Its antigen is unidentified. This sample was taken from a study of monozygotic twins with inflammatory bowel disease. Whole-study results and caveats: Twins with IBD were found to have lower TCRbeta diversity (inverse Simpson) than healthy co-twins. Treatment differences in immunosuppression may have added variability to the repertoires of patients. The analysis did not separate different T cell subtypes. A lone strong IBD-associated signal or clonotype found no support.

Per germline, CDR1 KGHDR and CDR2 SFDVKD. The CDR3 spans 13 residues. TCRdb re-called the 5' RACE reads and catalogs CDR3 proteins one per entry, DNA excluded. The ten most abundant clones cover 5% to 6% of a sample with about 300,000 distinct CDR3 sequences. This receptor was taken from a human donor with ulcerative colitis or Crohn's disease, or a healthy co-twin of an affected twin (not recorded which). This chain joins TRBV24-1 and TRBJ2-3. Sequencing used blood. The CDR3 is CATSGLSVDTQYF.